These 20 T cell receptor beta chains came from one sample sequenced in a study of cytomegalovirus exposure and HLA in healthy donors. PCR was performed using 60 Vbeta and 13 Jbeta primers. This table comes from immunoSEQ multiplex PCR, and its TCRdb copy is limited to in-frame clones, with some not included. The repertoire holds about 200,000 clones, roughly 79% seen once, with around 2% in the top ten. The sample taken for sequencing was PBMCs. All receptors derive from a man between 18 and 35 years old in good health and CMV-seronegative.

This chain links TRBV7-2 with TRBJ1-3; no reliable D call. Deletions cut 4 bases from V and 2 bases from J, with 12 bases between. The CDR3 runs 15 residues. The germline CDR1 and CDR2 sequences are SGHTA and FQGNSA. CDR3 region: CASSSNLTPGNTIYF. CDR3 nucleotides: TGTGCCAGCAGCTCCAACCTGACACCTGGAAACACCATATATTTT.

The chain uses TRBV6-5 and TRBJ1-2, with TRBD1 as a possible D gene (5 bases). The CDR3 is 13 amino acids. Germline V lookup: CDR1 MNHEY, CDR2 SVGAGI. V dropped 5 bases and J dropped 7 bases, with 14 bases sitting between them. CDR3: CASSPGSETGYTF. The CDR3, as DNA: TGTGCCAGCAGTCCAGGGTCCGAGACTGGCTACACCTTC.

V usage is TRBV7-2 and J usage is TRBJ1-1; unclear D gene. The CDR3 extends over 13 amino acids. Trimming took off 3 bases at V and 1 base at J, with 6 bases between the two ends. From germline, CDR1 is SGHTA and CDR2 FQGNSA. The CDR3 DNA reads TGTGCCAGCAGCTTTAGTAGGAACACTGAAGCTTTCTTT. Translated: CASSFSRNTEAFF. The full variable domain, completed using reference TRBV7-2 and TRBJ1-1, is GAGVSQSPSNKVTEKGKDVELRCDPISGHTALYWYRQSLGQGLEFLIYFQGNSAPDKSGLPSDRFSAERTGGSVSTLTIQRTQQEDSAVYLCASSFSRNTEAFFGQGTRLTVV.

J is TRBJ2-2 and V is TRBV19; 7 nucleotides agree with TRBD1. Germline trimming cut 5 bases from V and 1 base from J; bases unmatched to any gene: 4. The CDR3 loop spans 15 amino acids. Germline V gene data show CDR1 as LNHDA and CDR2 as SQIVND (reference sequence). In nucleotides, the CDR3 is TGTGCCAGTAGTCACAGGGGCCTGAACACCGGGGAGCTGTTTTTT. Translated, it gives CASSHRGLNTGELFF.

The chain recombines TRBV20-1 with TRBJ1-2; possibly TRBD1 for D (5 bases). V shed 1 base and J shed 7 bases, with 7 bases lying between them. CDR1 is DFQATT, CDR2 SNEGSKA, per germline (reference sequence). The CDR3 contains 11 residues. The CDR3 DNA sequence: TGCAGTGCTAGAGCAGGGTGTGGCTACACCTTC. Amino acid sequence: CSARAGCGYTF.

The rearrangement uses TRBV5-1 and TRBJ1-2; the D gene is possibly TRBD1 (6 bases). Trimming stripped 4 bases from V and 8 bases from J, with 15 bases between. CDR1 is SGHRS and CDR2 is YFSETQ in the germline V gene. The length of the CDR3 is 13 residues. DNA of the CDR3: TGCGCCAGCAGCGATGTGGGGGCCGGAGGCTACACCTTC. Encoded protein: CASSDVGAGGYTF. Full variable domain (missing parts from reference TRBV5-1 and TRBJ1-2): KAGVTQTPRYLIKTRGQQVTLSCSPISGHRSVSWYQQTPGQGLQFLFEYFSETQRNKGNFPGRFSGRQFSNSRSEMNVSTLELGDSALYLCASSDVGAGGYTFGSGTRLTVV.

The chain carries TRBV18 and TRBJ1-1; weak D call: TRBD1 (6 bases). Deletions cut 4 bases from V and 0 bases from J, with 9 bases between. The CDR3 has 14 amino acids. CDR1 KGHSH and CDR2 LQKENI come from the germline V gene. The CDR3 region is CASSREGVNTEAFF. DNA of the CDR3: TGTGCCAGCTCACGGGAGGGGGTGAACACTGAAGCTTTCTTT.

This chain links TRBV12-5 with TRBJ1-2, with 7 nucleotides matching TRBD1. This CDR3 is 14 amino acids long. Germline lookup yields CDR1 LGHNT and CDR2 FRNRAP. Trimming cost V 4 bases and J 4 bases; bases outside gene matches: 6. CDR3 loop: CASGSGDSFYGYTF. In nucleotides, the CDR3 is TGTGCTAGTGGTTCGGGGGACAGCTTCTATGGCTACACCTTC.

This clone has just a few counts. This chain connects TRBV28 to TRBJ1-1; TRBD1 agrees at 7 bases. The CDR3 has 12 amino acids. Germline lookup yields CDR1 MDHEN and CDR2 SYDVKM. V gave up 6 bases and J gave up 10 bases; unmatched junction bases: 8. The CDR3: CASSEGARRAFF. The CDR3 bases are TGTGCCAGCAGCGAGGGGGCGAGGAGAGCTTTCTTT.

V is TRBV12-2 and J is TRBJ1-5; no DNA check was done on the table's D call, TRBD1. TRBV12-2 is an annotated pseudogene. CDR3 size: 15 residues. The CDR3 loop reads CASRLPGGRYQPQHF. The CDR3 nucleotides are TGTGCAAGTCGCTTACCAGGGGGGAGGTATCAGCCCCAGCATTTT.

This rearrangement joins TRBV6-1 to TRBJ2-1; 12 nucleotides line up with TRBD2. Germline values: CDR1 MNHNS, CDR2 SASEGT. CDR3 length: 18 amino acids. V lost 4 bases to trimming and J lost 7 bases; unmatched junction nucleotides: 14. DNA of the CDR3: TGTGCCAGCAGTGCAACTTCTAGCGGGGGGGCTCCCTGGAATGAGCAGTTCTTC. It yields the protein CASSATSSGGAPWNEQFF.

CDR3 sequence reads: CASSFGTRDTGELFF. The CDR3 DNA sequence: TGTGCCAGCAGCTTCGGGACTAGGGACACCGGGGAGCTGTTTTTT. V is TRBV11-3 and J is TRBJ2-2, with 8 bases matching TRBD2. V dropped 3 bases and J dropped 3; count of bases not matched to a gene: 3. CDR3 length: 15 residues. Germline assignment: CDR1 SGHNT and CDR2 YENEEA.

This sequence joins TRBV27 and TRBJ1-2; D perhaps matches TRBD1 (5 bases). Germline loops: CDR1 MNHEY, CDR2 SMNVEV (reference sequence). Trimming pared 6 bases from V and 3 bases from J, leaving 11 bases between. The CDR3 consists of 13 residues. In nucleotides, the CDR3 is TGTGCCAGCAGCTCCTCAGGGCACTATGGCTACACCTTC. Translated: CASSSSGHYGYTF.

This clone was seen more than once but under ten times. This chain connects TRBV7-3 to TRBJ2-7; TRBD1 might be the D (5 bases). The CDR3 length is 13 residues. Germline CDR1 and CDR2: SGHTA and FQGTGA. V was pared by 2 bases and J by 4 bases, with 9 bases between. The CDR3 DNA follows: TGTGCCAGCAGCTTAGACAGAGCATACGAGCAGTACTTC. It specifies CASSLDRAYEQYF.

The chain uses TRBV5-1 and TRBJ2-5; D gene uncertain. The CDR3 extends over 15 amino acids. Germline loops: CDR1 SGHRS, CDR2 YFSETQ. Deletions cut 1 base from V and 4 bases from J, with 14 bases between. The CDR3 coding sequence is TGCGCCAGCAGCTTGATCCCCGCGGAGCGAGAGACCCAGTACTTC. Translated: CASSLIPAERETQYF.

J is TRBJ1-2 and V is TRBV5-1; a weak D match, TRBD1 (5 bases). The germline V gene encodes CDR1 SGHRS and CDR2 YFSETQ. V lost 2 bases and J lost 6, with 8 bases in between. This CDR3 comprises 12 residues. In DNA form, the CDR3 reads TGCGCCAGCAGCTTCGCGGGGGATGGCTACACCTTC. Protein sequence: CASSFAGDGYTF.

The chain links TRBV6-5 to TRBJ2-1; 10 bases agree with TRBD2. The germline gives CDR1 MNHEY, CDR2 SVGAGI. The junction had 11 bases not matched to a gene; V was cut back by 6 bases and J by 9 bases. CDR3 length: 15 residues. The CDR3 DNA reads as TGTGCCAGCAGACCTCCTAGCGGGAGTGCGAGTGAGCAGTTCTTC. Its translation is CASRPPSGSASEQFF.

The CDR3, as DNA: TGTGCCAGCAGCTTTTCGACAGGGGTCTATGGCTACACCTTC. This encodes CASSFSTGVYGYTF. The rearrangement joins TRBV7-9 to TRBJ1-2, with 8 bases fitting TRBD1. This CDR3 comprises 14 residues. Trimming removed 3 bases from V and 4 bases from J; junction bases left unmatched: 4. Germline V gene data show CDR1 as SEHNR and CDR2 as FQNEAQ (reference sequence).

V and J are TRBV5-1 and TRBJ2-5; 9 bases line up with TRBD1. Trimming cost V 4 bases and J 5 bases; bases outside gene matches: 6. The germline V gene has CDR1 SGHRS and CDR2 YFSETQ. The CDR3 spans 14 residues. CDR3 in amino acids: CASSIQGAFETQYF. The CDR3 DNA sequence: TGCGCCAGCAGCATACAGGGGGCGTTTGAGACCCAGTACTTC.

The chain employs TRBV4-3 and TRBJ2-3; 10 bases are a match to TRBD2. The junction had 3 bases not matched to a gene; V was cut back by 4 bases and J by 2 bases. The germline V gene encodes CDR1 LGHNA and CDR2 YSLEER. The CDR3 is 15 amino acids. The CDR3 DNA is TGCGCCAGCAGCCTTAGCGGGGGGTCCACAGATACGCAGTATTTT. Encoded protein: CASSLSGGSTDTQYF.